This T cell receptor (beta chain) originates from a study of control samples from healthy donors and cancer patients. This clone was seen a single time. Germline V lookup: CDR1 SGHNT, CDR2 YYREEE (reference sequence). Trimming shortened V by 4 bases and J by 0 bases, and 15 bases separated the two germline ends. This CDR3 has 16 residues. The method was immunoSEQ multiplex PCR; TCRdb's version includes in-frame clones alone and lacks a portion of them. The sample includes around 90,000 clones, just under 85% of them seen just once. Sequencing was performed on blood. The J gene is TRBJ2-3, the V gene TRBV5-4, with D uncertain. The TCR was taken from a man aged 25 to 40 in good health. DNA of the CDR3: TGTGCCAGCAGCCAGATGGCGGATCCTAGCACAGATACGCAGTATTTT. It translates to CASSQMADPSTDTQYF.